A single sample is the source of the 9 T cell receptor beta chains below, sequenced in a study of blood T cell repertoires in COVID-19. The assay was immunoSEQ multiplex PCR, and TCRdb's table has in-frame clones only and misses some. Among 180,000 or so clones listed, approximately 80% were seen once. Specimen: PBMCs or T cells enriched from blood (not recorded which). Source of these receptors: a man over 45 who had recovered from COVID-19.

The chain is built from TRBV25-1 and TRBJ2-2, with D maybe TRBD2 (6 bases). V shed 6 bases and J shed 4 bases, with 12 bases lying between them. CDR1 is MGHDK and CDR2 is SYGVNS in the germline V gene. The CDR3 runs 14 residues. The CDR3 bases are TGTGCCAGCAGGGGGACTGGCCTCACCGGGGAGCTGTTTTTT. It yields the protein CASRGTGLTGELFF.

The chain uses TRBV28 and TRBJ2-1, with TRBD2 identical over 7 bases. With 10 bases clipped from V and 8 bases from J, the junction kept 8 bases outside the gene matches. Germline V gene lookup returns CDR1 MDHEN and CDR2 SYDVKM. The CDR3 is made up of 12 amino acids. The CDR3 is CATERGGHEQFF. The CDR3 DNA reads as TGTGCCACTGAGCGGGGAGGGCATGAGCAGTTCTTC.

The rearrangement uses TRBV5-4 and TRBJ2-1; no clear D. V dropped 4 bases and J dropped 0 bases, with 14 bases sitting between them. CDR1 and CDR2 from the germline V gene are SGHNT and YYREEE (reference sequence). This CDR3 has 16 amino acids. The CDR3 here is CASSRQTPYSYNEQFF. The CDR3 DNA follows: TGTGCCAGCAGCCGTCAGACTCCTTACTCCTACAATGAGCAGTTCTTC.

Only one count was recorded for this clone. The chain combines TRBV28 with TRBJ2-5; 8 nucleotides line up with TRBD1. The trim removed 5 bases at V and 7 bases at J, leaving 9 bases unmatched. Germline values: CDR1 MDHEN, CDR2 SYDVKM. The CDR3 has 14 residues. This CDR3 is CASSDTPGGRTQYF. The CDR3, as DNA: TGTGCCAGCAGTGACACCCCAGGGGGCCGGACCCAGTACTTC.

The V and J genes are TRBV28 and TRBJ1-4; TRBD1 aligns across 8 bases. The J segment lost 4 bases and the V segment lost 4 bases, leaving 11 bases of the junction unmatched. The CDR3 consists of 17 residues. CDR1 and CDR2 (germline): MDHEN, SYDVKM. The CDR3 is CASSYQGALTLNEKLFF. CDR3 in DNA: TGTGCCAGCAGTTACCAGGGGGCCCTGACCCTTAATGAAAAACTGTTTTTT.

In its sample, this clone was seen once. The gene calls are TRBV10-3 and TRBJ2-1, with 10 nucleotides matching TRBD1. Trimming removed 10 bases from V and 3 bases from J; junction bases left unmatched: 3. The CDR3 runs 13 residues. Germline V gives CDR1 ENHRY, CDR2 SYGVKD. The CDR3 sequence is CATRDRGYNEQFF. The CDR3 nucleotides are TGTGCCACACGGGACAGGGGCTACAATGAGCAGTTCTTC.

The V gene is TRBV10-3, the J gene TRBJ2-3; TRBD2 aligns across 10 bases. The CDR3 length is 16 residues. Losses at the gene ends were 5 bases for V and 4 bases for J; bases not matched to a gene: 9. CDR1 ENHRY and CDR2 SYGVKD come from the germline V gene. DNA for the CDR3: TGTGCCATCAGTAAACCAGCGGGAGGGCCGTCAGATACGCAGTATTTT. Protein product: CAISKPAGGPSDTQYF.

The chain links TRBV14 to TRBJ2-7, with 8 bases matching TRBD2. Germline CDR1 and CDR2: SGHDN and FVKESK. Germline trimming cut 1 base from V and 5 bases from J; bases unmatched to any gene: 1. The CDR3 runs to 13 residues. The CDR3 is CASSQVRGDEQYF. In nucleotides, the CDR3 is TGTGCCAGCAGCCAAGTGCGGGGGGACGAGCAGTACTTC. Filled out from reference TRBV14 and TRBJ2-7, the complete variable domain reads EAGVTQFPSHSVIEKGQTVTLRCDPISGHDNLYWYRRVMGKEIKFLLHFVKESKQDESGMPNNRFLAERTGGTYSTLKVQPAELEDSGVYFCASSQVRGDEQYFGPGTRLTVT.

In regard to this clone: Other DNA sequences in the same sample also yield this CDR3. The chain links TRBV3-1 (or the pseudogene TRBV3-2) to TRBJ1-2, with D tentatively TRBD1 (5 bases). Germline V gene lookup returns CDR1 LGHDT and CDR2 YNNKEL (reference sequence). This CDR3 has 15 residues. Trimming took 1 base from V and 1 from J, leaving 10 bases between them. For the CDR3, the DNA is TGTGCCAGCAGCCAAGCCCCGGGGGGTAACTATGGCTACACCTTC. This codes for CASSQAPGGNYGYTF.